A single sample gave rise to the 6 T cell receptor beta chains below, sequenced in a study of shared clonotypes between healthy human individuals. CD45RO-negative CD8 cells positively selected for CCR7 made up the naive population, which excluded terminally differentiated effector memory CD45RA+ cells. TCRdb's table, derived via immunoSEQ multiplex PCR, lists solely in-frame clones and lacks some. Among millions of clones listed, about 94% were seen once. Sequencing used naive CD8+ T cells sorted from blood. The receptors were sampled from a man between 18 and 35 years old in good health.

V is TRBV19 and J is TRBJ1-1; D gene unclear. This CDR3 is 16 amino acids long. With 2 bases removed from V and 1 base from J, the gap between germline ends came to 14 bases. The germline V gene encodes CDR1 LNHDA and CDR2 SQIVND (reference sequence). The CDR3 is CASSILLGRQNTEAFF. CDR3 DNA sequence: TGTGCCAGTAGTATACTTCTAGGGCGGCAGAACACTGAAGCTTTCTTT.

In this sample, this clone turned up once. This sequence joins TRBV5-4 and TRBJ2-7, with D unclear. Trimming stripped 1 base from V and 4 bases from J, with 15 bases between. Germline CDR1 SGHNT, CDR2 YYREEE (reference sequence). The CDR3 is made up of 15 amino acids. CDR3 amino acids: CASSLYPPQVYEQYF. The CDR3, as DNA: TGTGCCAGCAGCTTGTATCCCCCGCAGGTTTACGAGCAGTACTTC.

This chain joins TRBV5-6 and TRBJ2-7; 9 bases agree with TRBD1. Germline values: CDR1 SGHDT, CDR2 YYEEEE. There are 15 residues in the CDR3. V shed 0 bases and J 3 bases; nucleotides not matched to a gene: 4. The CDR3 sequence is CASSLGGTGHYEQYF. CDR3 nucleotide sequence: TGTGCCAGCAGCTTGGGCGGGACAGGGCACTACGAGCAGTACTTC.

This chain joins TRBV7-6 and TRBJ2-7, with 7 bases fitting TRBD2. The CDR3 contains 13 residues. The J segment lost 4 bases and the V segment lost 5 bases, leaving 5 bases of the junction unmatched. Germline lookup yields CDR1 SGHVS and CDR2 FNYEAQ. This chain's CDR3 is CASSPGGGYEQYF. The CDR3 nucleotides are TGTGCCAGCAGCCCGGGCGGGGGTTACGAGCAGTACTTC. Drawing the rest from reference TRBV7-6 and TRBJ2-7, the complete variable domain is GAGVSQSPRYKVTKRGQDVALRCDPISGHVSLYWYRQALGQGPEFLTYFNYEAQQDKSGLPNDRFSAERPEGSISTLTIQRTEQRDSAMYRCASSPGGGYEQYFGPGTRLTVT.

The chain recombines TRBV6-5 with TRBJ1-5; 8 bases align to TRBD1. This CDR3 comprises 15 residues. CDR1 is MNHEY, CDR2 SVGAGI, per germline. J gave up 1 base and V 5 bases, and 4 bases lay outside the gene matches. Here the CDR3 reads CASSPGGWSNQPQHF. For the CDR3, the DNA is TGTGCCAGCAGTCCAGGGGGCTGGAGCAATCAGCCCCAGCATTTT.

The genes are TRBV2 and TRBJ2-1, with 9 bases identical to TRBD1. Germline V CDR1 and CDR2: SNHLY, FYNNEI. The CDR3 contains 15 residues. V gave up 5 bases and J gave up 2 bases; unmatched junction bases: 4. CDR3 nucleotide sequence: TGTGCCAGCAGTCAGTACAGGGGGCCCTACAATGAGCAGTTCTTC. As protein: CASSQYRGPYNEQFF.